The rows below give T cell receptor beta chains drawn from one sample of a study of shared clonotypes between healthy human individuals. Produced via immunoSEQ multiplex PCR; TCRdb's table is partial and in-frame only. The repertoire holds some 530,000 clones, with 70% to 85% as singletons. Sequenced input: PBMCs. All receptors come from a woman between 40 and 55 years old in good health. Some clones in this sample may be carry-over from other donors' samples. The CDR3 runs from the conserved cysteine through the conserved F or W. A D gene is named only where the DNA matches it firmly.

D gene	V gene	J gene	CDR3 length	CDR3 protein
-	TRBV11-3	TRBJ1-2	15	CASSLKVGFNYGYTF
-	TRBV2	TRBJ1-1	16	CASRDPQGLMNTEAFF
-	TRBV2	TRBJ2-1	14	CASRPGTLSNEQFF
TRBD1	TRBV6-1	TRBJ1-2	13	CATRQGAVYGYTF
-	TRBV21-1	TRBJ2-7	15	CAISVGRDSSYEQYF
-	TRBV6-1	TRBJ1-5	12	CASSVGDQPQHF
-	TRBV30	TRBJ2-5	11	CAWSVRETQYF
-	TRBV29-1	TRBJ1-1	12	CSVDGKATEAFF
TRBD1	TRBV6-5	TRBJ2-1	13	CASQRDRDNEQFF
-	TRBV6-6	TRBJ2-7	15	CASSPGGKRFYEQYF
TRBD1	TRBV10-2	TRBJ2-7	16	CASSGWDRARFYEQYF
TRBD1	TRBV5-4	TRBJ1-2	16	CASSKDRGPPNYGYTF
-	TRBV19	TRBJ1-1	13	CASTERGRTEAFF
TRBD1	TRBV6-1	TRBJ2-7	15	CASIPDRDSSYEQYF
-	TRBV4-3	TRBJ1-1	15	CASSQRWGSRTEAFF
TRBD2	TRBV7-2	TRBJ2-1	14	CASSSAGGFNEQFF
TRBD2	TRBV5-1	TRBJ2-5	15	CASSLGLAGRETQYF
-	TRBV30	TRBJ1-5	13	CAWSEGEDQPQHF
-	TRBV28	TRBJ1-5	16	CASRGAWGALNQPQHF